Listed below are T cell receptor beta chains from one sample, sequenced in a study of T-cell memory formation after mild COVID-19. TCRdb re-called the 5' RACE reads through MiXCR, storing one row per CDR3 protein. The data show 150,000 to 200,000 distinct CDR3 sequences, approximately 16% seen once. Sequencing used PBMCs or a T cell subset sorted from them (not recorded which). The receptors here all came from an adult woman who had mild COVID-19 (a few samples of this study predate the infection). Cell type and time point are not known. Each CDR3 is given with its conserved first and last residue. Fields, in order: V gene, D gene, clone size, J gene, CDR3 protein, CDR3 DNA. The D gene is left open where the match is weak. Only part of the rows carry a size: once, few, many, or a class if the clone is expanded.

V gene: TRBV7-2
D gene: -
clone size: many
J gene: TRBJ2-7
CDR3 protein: CASSEDGWYEQYF
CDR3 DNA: TGTGCCAGCAGCGAAGACGGGTGGTACGAGCAGTACTTC

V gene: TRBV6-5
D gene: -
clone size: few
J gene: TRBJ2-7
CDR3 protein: CASSYDRSSTYEQYF
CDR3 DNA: TGTGCCAGCAGTTACGACAGATCTAGTACCTACGAGCAGTACTTC

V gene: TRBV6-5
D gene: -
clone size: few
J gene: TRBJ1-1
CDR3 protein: CASSSGLANTEAFF
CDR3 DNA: TGTGCCAGCAGTTCAGGGTTGGCGAACACTGAAGCTTTCTTT

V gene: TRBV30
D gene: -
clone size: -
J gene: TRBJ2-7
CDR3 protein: CAWSVQAYEQYF
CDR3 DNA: TGTGCCTGGAGTGTACAAGCGTACGAGCAGTACTTC

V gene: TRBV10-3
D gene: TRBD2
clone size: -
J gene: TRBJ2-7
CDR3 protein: CAISAAGGEYEQYF
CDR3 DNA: TGTGCCATCAGTGCGGCCGGGGGGGAATACGAGCAGTACTTC

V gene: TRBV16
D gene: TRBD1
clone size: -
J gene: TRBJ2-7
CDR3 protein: CASSHPGTGALYEQYF
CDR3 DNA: TGTGCCAGCAGCCACCCCGGGACAGGGGCGTTGTACGAGCAGTACTTC

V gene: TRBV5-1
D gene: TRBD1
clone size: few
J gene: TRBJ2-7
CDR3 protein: CASSSRGQVYEQYF
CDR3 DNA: TGCGCCAGCAGTTCCCGCGGACAGGTCTACGAGCAGTACTTC

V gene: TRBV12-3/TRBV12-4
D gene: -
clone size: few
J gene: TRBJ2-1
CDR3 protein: CASRSARPSYNEQFF
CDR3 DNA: TGTGCCAGCAGGTCAGCGCGACCCTCCTACAATGAGCAGTTCTTC

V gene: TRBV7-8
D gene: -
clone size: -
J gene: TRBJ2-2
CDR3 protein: CASSLLSGNTGELFF
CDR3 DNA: TGTGCCAGCAGCTTACTAAGCGGCAACACCGGGGAGCTGTTTTTT

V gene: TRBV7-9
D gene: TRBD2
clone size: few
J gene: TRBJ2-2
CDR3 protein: CASSREGNTGELFF
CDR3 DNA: TGTGCCAGCAGCCGGGAGGGGAACACCGGGGAGCTGTTTTTT

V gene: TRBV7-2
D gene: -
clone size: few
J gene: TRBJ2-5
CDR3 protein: CASSRAGETQYF
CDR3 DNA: TGTGCCAGCAGCCGGGCGGGGGAGACCCAGTACTTC

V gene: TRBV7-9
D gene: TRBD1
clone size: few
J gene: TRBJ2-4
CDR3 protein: CASSPLGQGLAKNIQYF
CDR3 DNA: TGTGCCAGCAGCCCCTTGGGACAGGGTCTAGCCAAAAACATTCAGTACTTC

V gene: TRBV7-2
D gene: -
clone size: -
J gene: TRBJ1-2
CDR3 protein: CASSLVGYNGYTF
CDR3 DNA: TGTGCCAGCAGCTTAGTAGGGTATAATGGCTACACCTTC

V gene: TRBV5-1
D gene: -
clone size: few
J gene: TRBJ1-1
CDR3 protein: CASMTGGGMNTEAFF
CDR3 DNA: TGCGCCAGCATGACCGGCGGGGGGATGAACACTGAAGCTTTCTTT

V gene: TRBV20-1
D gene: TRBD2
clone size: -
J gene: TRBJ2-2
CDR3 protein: CSARDFYAGVKDGGELFF
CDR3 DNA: TGCAGTGCTAGAGATTTTTATGCGGGGGTAAAAGATGGCGGGGAGCTGTTTTTT

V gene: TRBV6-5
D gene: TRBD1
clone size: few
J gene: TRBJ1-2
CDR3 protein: CASSYSRGQHYGYTF
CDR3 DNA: TGTGCCAGCAGTTACTCCAGGGGGCAGCACTATGGCTACACCTTC

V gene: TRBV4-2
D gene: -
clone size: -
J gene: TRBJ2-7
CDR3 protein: CASSQGAQGEQYF
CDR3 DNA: TGTGCCAGCAGCCAAGGGGCTCAAGGCGAGCAGTACTTC

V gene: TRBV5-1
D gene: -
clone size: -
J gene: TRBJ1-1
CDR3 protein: CASSFTGRHTEAFF
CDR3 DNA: TGCGCCAGCAGCTTTACAGGGCGGCACACTGAAGCTTTCTTT

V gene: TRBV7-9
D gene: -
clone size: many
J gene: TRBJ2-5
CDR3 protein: CASSLVGTETQYF
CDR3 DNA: TGTGCCAGCAGCCTAGTGGGGACAGAGACCCAGTACTTC

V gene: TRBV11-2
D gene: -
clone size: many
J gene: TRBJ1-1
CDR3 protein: CASSSLQGKNTEAFF
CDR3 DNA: TGTGCCAGCAGCTCGTTACAGGGCAAGAACACTGAAGCTTTCTTT

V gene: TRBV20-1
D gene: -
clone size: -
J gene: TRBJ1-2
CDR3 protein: CSARDSQGRGYTF
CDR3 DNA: TGCAGTGCTAGAGATAGCCAGGGTCGAGGCTACACCTTC

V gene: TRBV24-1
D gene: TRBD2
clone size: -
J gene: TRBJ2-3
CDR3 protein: CATSGTVGLAGTDTQYF
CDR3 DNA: TGTGCCACCAGTGGCACCGTCGGACTAGCGGGTACAGATACGCAGTATTTT

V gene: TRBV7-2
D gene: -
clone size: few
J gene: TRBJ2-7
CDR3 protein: CASSSRQTTYEQYF
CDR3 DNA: TGTGCCAGCAGCTCGAGACAGACTACCTACGAGCAGTACTTC

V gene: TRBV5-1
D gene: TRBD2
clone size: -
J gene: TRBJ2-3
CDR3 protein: CASRTGGATDTQYF
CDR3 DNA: TGCGCCAGCAGAACCGGGGGGGCCACAGATACGCAGTATTTT

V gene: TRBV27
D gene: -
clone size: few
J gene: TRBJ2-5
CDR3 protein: CASSPPSGGLETQYF
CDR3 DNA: TGTGCCAGCAGTCCGCCGTCAGGGGGGCTAGAGACCCAGTACTTC

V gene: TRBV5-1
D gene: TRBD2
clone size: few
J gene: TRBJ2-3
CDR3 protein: CASSLGTLAGVADTQYF
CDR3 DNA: TGCGCCAGCAGCTTGGGGACCCTAGCGGGAGTGGCCGATACGCAGTATTTT

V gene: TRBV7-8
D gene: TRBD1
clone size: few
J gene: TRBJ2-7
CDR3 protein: CASSPRDRASYEQYF
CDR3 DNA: TGTGCCAGCAGCCCCCGGGACAGAGCCTCCTACGAGCAGTACTTC

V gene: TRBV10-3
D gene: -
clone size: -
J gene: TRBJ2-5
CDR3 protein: CAISSRDQETQYF
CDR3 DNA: TGTGCCATCAGCTCGCGAGATCAAGAGACCCAGTACTTC

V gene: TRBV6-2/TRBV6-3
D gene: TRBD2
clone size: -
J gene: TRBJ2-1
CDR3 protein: CASSTLRTSGTHNEQFF
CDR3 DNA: TGTGCCAGCAGCACCCTACGGACTAGCGGGACCCACAATGAGCAGTTCTTC

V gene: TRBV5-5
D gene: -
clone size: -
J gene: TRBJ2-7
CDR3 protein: CASSLGHRDEQYF
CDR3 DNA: TGTGCCAGCAGCTTGGGCCACAGGGACGAGCAGTACTTC

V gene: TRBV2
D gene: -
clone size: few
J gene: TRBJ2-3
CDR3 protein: CASNHQGLGTDTQYF
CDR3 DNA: TGTGCCAGCAATCATCAAGGCCTGGGCACAGATACGCAGTATTTT

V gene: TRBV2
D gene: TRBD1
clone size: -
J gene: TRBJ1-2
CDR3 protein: CASSEALRTGNGYTF
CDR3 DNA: TGTGCCAGCAGTGAAGCGCTTCGGACAGGGAATGGCTACACCTTC

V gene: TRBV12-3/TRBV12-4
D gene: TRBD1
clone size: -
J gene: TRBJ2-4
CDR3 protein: CASSLGGTGVEEAKNLQYF
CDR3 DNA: TGTGCCAGCAGTTTGGGCGGGACAGGGGTCGAGGAGGCCAAAAACCTTCAGTACTTC

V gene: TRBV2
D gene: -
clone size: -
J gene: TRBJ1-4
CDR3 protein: CASSEGREHPFF
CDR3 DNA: TGTGCCAGCAGTGAGGGTAGAGAGCATCCGTTTTTT

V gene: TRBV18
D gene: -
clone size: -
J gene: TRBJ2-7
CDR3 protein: CASSPLSGYDEQYF
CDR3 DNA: TGTGCCAGCTCACCACTTTCGGGGTACGACGAGCAGTACTTC

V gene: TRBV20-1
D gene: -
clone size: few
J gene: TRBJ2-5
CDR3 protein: CSASRGTQYF
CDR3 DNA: TGCAGTGCTAGCCGGGGGACCCAGTACTTC

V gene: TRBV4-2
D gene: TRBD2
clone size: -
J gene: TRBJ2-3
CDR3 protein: CASSSLAGGIPDTQYF
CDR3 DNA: TGTGCCAGCAGCTCTCTAGCGGGAGGGATTCCAGATACGCAGTATTTT

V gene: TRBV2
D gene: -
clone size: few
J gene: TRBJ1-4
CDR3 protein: CASSEPGATNEKLFF
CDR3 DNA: TGTGCCAGCAGTGAACCAGGGGCAACTAATGAAAAACTGTTTTTT

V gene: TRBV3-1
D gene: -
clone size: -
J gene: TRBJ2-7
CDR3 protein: CASSQGEGSYEQYF
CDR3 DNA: TGTGCCAGCAGCCAAGGTGAAGGGAGCTACGAGCAGTACTTC

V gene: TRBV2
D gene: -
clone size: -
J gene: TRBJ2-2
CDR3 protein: CASTEQGPGTGELFF
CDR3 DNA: TGTGCCAGCACCGAACAGGGCCCGGGCACCGGGGAGCTGTTTTTT

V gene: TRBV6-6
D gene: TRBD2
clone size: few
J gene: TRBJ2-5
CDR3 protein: CASRPPSSGGTETQYF
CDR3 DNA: TGTGCCAGCAGACCTCCCTCTAGCGGGGGCACAGAGACCCAGTACTTC

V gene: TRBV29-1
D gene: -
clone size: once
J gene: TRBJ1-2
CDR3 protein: CSVDPTGGGGYTF
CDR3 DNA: TGCAGCGTTGATCCCACCGGGGGGGGCGGCTACACCTTC

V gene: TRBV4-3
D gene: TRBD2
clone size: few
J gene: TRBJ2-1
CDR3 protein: CASSQTGTRRNEQFF
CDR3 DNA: TGCGCCAGCAGCCAAACCGGGACTAGGAGGAATGAGCAGTTCTTC

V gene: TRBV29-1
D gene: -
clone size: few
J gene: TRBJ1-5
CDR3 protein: CSISWGSNQPQHF
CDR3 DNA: TGCAGTATCAGTTGGGGGAGCAATCAGCCCCAGCATTTT

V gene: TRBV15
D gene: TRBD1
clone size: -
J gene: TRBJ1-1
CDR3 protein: CATRLDRVLYTEAFF
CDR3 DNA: TGTGCCACCCGCCTAGACAGGGTGCTTTACACTGAAGCTTTCTTT

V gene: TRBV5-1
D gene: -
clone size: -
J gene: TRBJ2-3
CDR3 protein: CASSPFDIRTDTQYF
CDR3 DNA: TGCGCCAGCAGCCCGTTTGACATACGCACAGATACGCAGTATTTT

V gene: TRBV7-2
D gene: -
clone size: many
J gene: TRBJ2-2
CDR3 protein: CASSLDPGLYTGELFF
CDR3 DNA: TGTGCCAGCAGCTTAGATCCAGGGTTGTATACCGGGGAGCTGTTTTTT

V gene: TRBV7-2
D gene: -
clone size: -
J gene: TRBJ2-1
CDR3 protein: CASSPMRTTYEQFF
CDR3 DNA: TGTGCCAGCAGCCCCATGAGGACGACTTATGAGCAGTTCTTC

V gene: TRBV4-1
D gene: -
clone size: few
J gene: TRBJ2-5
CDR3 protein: CASRRGWEETQYF
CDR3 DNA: TGCGCCAGCAGACGCGGGTGGGAAGAGACCCAGTACTTC

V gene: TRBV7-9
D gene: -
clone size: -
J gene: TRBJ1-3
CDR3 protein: CASSLAFGSGNTIYF
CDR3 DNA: TGTGCCAGCAGCTTAGCGTTCGGCTCTGGAAACACCATATATTTT

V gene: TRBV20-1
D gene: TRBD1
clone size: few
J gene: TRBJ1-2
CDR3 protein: CSAAGTGANYGYTF
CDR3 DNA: TGCAGTGCGGCCGGGACAGGGGCTAACTATGGCTACACCTTC

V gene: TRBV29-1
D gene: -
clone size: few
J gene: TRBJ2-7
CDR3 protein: CSVIGHYEQYF
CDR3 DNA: TGCAGCGTTATAGGTCATTACGAGCAGTACTTC

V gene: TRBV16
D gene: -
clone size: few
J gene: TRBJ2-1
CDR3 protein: CASSLYTPAIDNEQFF
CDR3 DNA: TGTGCCAGCAGCCTATACACACCAGCGATTGACAATGAGCAGTTCTTC

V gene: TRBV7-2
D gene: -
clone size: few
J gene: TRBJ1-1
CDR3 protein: CASSRDRREAFF
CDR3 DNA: TGTGCCAGCAGCAGAGACAGGCGGGAGGCTTTCTTT

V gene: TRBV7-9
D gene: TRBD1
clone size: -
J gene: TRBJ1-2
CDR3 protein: CASSRVPGQGANGYTF
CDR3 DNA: TGTGCCAGCAGCCGCGTTCCGGGACAGGGGGCGAATGGCTACACCTTC

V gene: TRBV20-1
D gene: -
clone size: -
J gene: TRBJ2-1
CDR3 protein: CSAVDTRVYNEQFF
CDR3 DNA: TGCAGTGCTGTGGACACTAGAGTATACAATGAGCAGTTCTTC

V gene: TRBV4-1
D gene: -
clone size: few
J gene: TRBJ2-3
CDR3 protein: CASSQATKFTTGPLGDTQYF
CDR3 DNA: TGCGCCAGCAGCCAAGCAACCAAGTTCACGACAGGTCCTTTAGGAGATACGCAGTATTTT